This record concerns one T cell receptor beta chain sequence. Its antigen is unidentified. The sample belongs to a study of OX40 agonist ivuxolimab in advanced cancers. Regarding the study as a whole: Partial responders treated at 0.1-3.0 mg/kg exhibited clonal expansion among the lowest measured.

Assay used: immunoSEQ multiplex PCR; TCRdb lists only in-frame clones, some missing. The data contain over 50,000 clones, roughly 90% of them singletons. The clonotype comes from an adult with an advanced solid tumor such as melanoma, head and neck, liver or kidney cancer. This material consisted of CD4+ or CD8+ T cells sorted from blood, taken in a trial of the OX40 agonist ivuxolimab.

In DNA form, the CDR3 reads TGTGCCAGCAGCTTCCAAGAGACCCAGTACTTC. Protein product: CASSFQETQYF. V and J are TRBV11-2 and TRBJ2-5, with D unclear. The germline V and J ends were trimmed by 3 bases and 1 base, with 0 bases remaining between them. Germline-derived CDR1 and CDR2 are SGHAT and FQNNGV. The CDR3 loop spans 11 amino acids.